This section outlines one T cell receptor (beta chain) sequence together with its context. Its antigen is currently unknown. This sample stems from a study of cytomegalovirus exposure and HLA in healthy donors. Broader study findings: Researchers catalogued some 160 TCR beta chains as cytomegalovirus-associated. Usually a TCR sequence was rare, but some public TCRs were found in many donors.

The table came from immunoSEQ multiplex PCR; TCRdb's copy has only in-frame clones and leaves some out. This repertoire shows 150,000 to 200,000 clones, 86% found once; its top ten account for over 1.1%. CDR3 length equals 11 residues. The ends were cut back, 0 bases at V and 5 bases at J, with 4 bases in the middle. Germline V lookup: CDR1 DFQATT, CDR2 SNEGSKA (reference sequence). The sequencing sample was made of PBMCs. This TCR derives from a woman younger than 35 in good health and CMV-seronegative. V usage is TRBV20-1 and J usage is TRBJ1-2; D is ambiguous. CDR3: CSARDVYGYTF. The CDR3 DNA follows: TGCAGTGCTAGAGATGTATATGGCTACACCTTC.